Following are 20 T cell receptor beta chains from one sample sequenced in a study of Graves' ophthalmopathy and Graves' hyperthyroidism. Amplification of the TCR beta CDR3 regions used RNA transcripts (as template). HTBI-primed first-round RT-PCR preceded second-round multiplex PCR. Each CDR3 protein gets one entry after TCRdb re-called the multiplex PCR reads with MiXCR. The sample comprises some 380,000 distinct CDR3 sequences, approximately 15% of which are singletons, and approximately 7% rests with the top ten. Sequenced sample: peripheral blood. All receptors come from a woman between 18 and 29 years old with stable Graves' hyperthyroidism.

This clonotype was recorded at least ten times. The chain couples TRBV12-3 or TRBV12-4 to TRBJ2-6; D call uncertain. Trimming removed 5 bases at V and 0 bases at J, with 11 bases between. The CDR3 consists of 16 residues. The CDR3, as DNA: TGTGCCAGCAGTCCTACCGTTGGCTCTGGGGCCAACGTCCTGACTTTC. Its protein is CASSPTVGSGANVLTF.

This clonotype was counted ten times or more. The rearrangement links TRBV27 to TRBJ1-1, with D tentatively TRBD1 (5 bases). V shed 6 bases and J shed 11 bases, with 16 bases lying between them. Germline V gives CDR1 MNHEY, CDR2 SMNVEV (reference sequence). CDR3 length: 12 residues. In nucleotides, the CDR3 is TGTGCCAGCAGCCTCCTGGGCAGGGACGCTTTCTTT. Translating it yields CASSLLGRDAFF.

This clonotype was picked up many times. The CDR3 loop is CASKFTGLTSVDPNTGELFF. In nucleotides, the CDR3 is TGTGCCAGCAAATTCACGGGGCTGACTAGCGTAGATCCGAACACCGGGGAGCTGTTTTTT. The gene calls are TRBV6-2 or TRBV6-3 and TRBJ2-2; 8 nucleotides align to TRBD2. Germline V CDR1 and CDR2: MNHEY, SVGEGT. The CDR3 contains 20 residues. J gave up 0 bases and V 7 bases, and 19 bases lay outside the gene matches.

In this sample, this clonotype turned up many times. At one boundary the junction diverges from the germline segment, which might be a read error. The V call is TRBV20-1, the J call TRBJ2-2, with 7 nucleotides matching TRBD1. The CDR3 is made up of 15 amino acids. Per the germline V gene, CDR1 is DFQATT and CDR2 is SNEGSKA (reference sequence). This CDR3 reads CSARDRDRNTGELFF. The CDR3 DNA reads TGCAGTGCAAGAGACCGGGACAGGAACACCGGGGAGCTGTTTTTT.

This rearrangement joins TRBV10-2 to TRBJ1-1; D perhaps matches TRBD1 (5 bases). This CDR3 comprises 16 residues. Per germline, CDR1 WSHSY and CDR2 SAAADI. V lost 5 bases and J 1 base, leaving 17 bases between the germline ends. CDR3 in DNA: TGCGCCAGCAGTCCTCATGGGAAGGGGCCGAACACTGAAGCTTTCTTT. Translated, it gives CASSPHGKGPNTEAFF.

This clonotype was counted at least ten times. The chain joins TRBV9 to TRBJ1-5; D unclear. CDR1 and CDR2 from the germline V gene are SGDLS and YYNGEE. The V end lost 0 bases, the J end lost 4 bases, and 11 bases lay between the germline ends. This CDR3 region has 15 residues. This CDR3 reads CASSVGGGPNQPQHF. CDR3 DNA sequence: TGTGCCAGCAGCGTAGGAGGAGGGCCTAATCAGCCCCAGCATTTT.

This clonotype was found once. The rearrangement links TRBV6-1 to TRBJ2-5; D not certain. Per germline, CDR1 MNHNS and CDR2 SASEGT. Trimming removed 8 bases from V and 0 bases from J, with 10 bases in between. The CDR3 is 13 residues long. CDR3 protein: CASGRAYQETQYF. CDR3 sequence (DNA): TGTGCCAGCGGACGGGCGTACCAAGAGACCCAGTACTTC.

This clonotype was detected only a few times. The chain couples TRBV5-1 to TRBJ1-5; 8 nucleotides line up with TRBD1. CDR1 is SGHRS and CDR2 is YFSETQ in the germline V gene. The CDR3 is 14 residues long. With V trimmed by 0 bases and J by 8 bases, 4 bases remained unmatched. CDR3 bases: TGCGCCAGCAGCTTGGGGACAGGGAGGGAGCCCCAGCATTTT. This encodes CASSLGTGREPQHF.

At least ten counts were recorded for this clonotype. The chain couples TRBV12-3 or TRBV12-4 to TRBJ2-2; TRBD2 aligns across 7 bases. The CDR3 loop spans 12 amino acids. Trimming took 5 bases from V and 6 from J; bases not matched to a gene: 0. CDR3 protein: CASSRGAGELFF. In nucleotides, the CDR3 is TGTGCCAGCAGTCGGGGGGCCGGGGAGCTGTTTTTT.

This clonotype was recorded at least ten times. The chain links TRBV24-1 to TRBJ2-7, with D maybe TRBD1 (5 bases). The CDR3 is made up of 14 amino acids. V lost 3 bases and J 2 bases, leaving 10 bases between the germline ends. The V gene's germline CDR1 is KGHDR and CDR2 SFDVKD. The CDR3 nucleotides are TGTGCCACCAGTGATACAGGCACAACCTACGAGCAGTACTTC. Its protein is CATSDTGTTYEQYF.

This clonotype was observed many times. V is TRBV12-3 or TRBV12-4 and J is TRBJ2-7; D possibly corresponds to TRBD2 (5 bases). CDR3 size: 14 residues. Trimming stripped 7 bases from V and 3 bases from J, with 16 bases between. CDR3 coding DNA: TGTGCCAGCAATCCGGGAAACCCCATCTACGAGCAGTACTTC. It yields the protein CASNPGNPIYEQYF.

This clonotype showed up many times. CDR3 bases: TGTGCCAGCAGCCCCCGCCGTTTCCAGACGGGGGAAGAGACCCAGTACTTC. Residues: CASSPRRFQTGEETQYF. The V call is TRBV7-8, the J call TRBJ2-5; D perhaps matches TRBD2 (6 bases). The CDR3 sequence is 17 residues long. V was pared by 5 bases and J by 3 bases, with 22 bases between. CDR1 and CDR2 from the germline V gene are SGHVS and FQNEAQ.

This chain joins TRBV6-5 and TRBJ1-2; 7 bases are shared with TRBD1. V shed 4 bases and J 4 bases; nucleotides not matched to a gene: 6. This CDR3 contains 14 residues. Germline loops: CDR1 MNHEY, CDR2 SVGAGI. In nucleotides, the CDR3 is TGTGCCAGCAGTTCGACAGGGAAGGGCTATGGCTACACCTTC. Its protein is CASSSTGKGYGYTF.

This clonotype was seen at least ten times. The chain carries TRBV3-1 and TRBJ2-7; D unclear. Germline CDR1 and CDR2: LGHDT and YNNKEL (reference sequence). The CDR3 sequence is 13 residues long. With 6 bases removed from V and 3 bases from J, the gap between germline ends came to 12 bases. The CDR3 sequence is CASRQVGGYEQYF. In DNA, the CDR3 is TGTGCCAGCAGGCAGGTGGGCGGCTACGAGCAGTACTTC.

In this sample, this clonotype turned up many times. The chain combines TRBV12-3 or TRBV12-4 with TRBJ1-1, with D unclear. V was shortened by 5 bases and J by 0 bases, with 7 bases between the two germline ends. The CDR3 has 13 amino acids. The CDR3 DNA sequence: TGTGCCAGCAGTCCCCTGGTGAACACTGAAGCTTTCTTT. Residues: CASSPLVNTEAFF.

This clonotype was recorded many times. J is TRBJ2-2 and V is TRBV6-2 or TRBV6-3; 7 bases match TRBD2. Germline CDR1 and CDR2: MNHEY and SVGEGT. The CDR3 has 14 residues. With 6 bases clipped from V and 7 bases from J, the junction kept 8 bases outside the gene matches. In DNA form, the CDR3 reads TGTGCCAGCAGCCAAGCGGGGTCGGGCGGGGAGCTGTTTTTT. Encoded protein: CASSQAGSGGELFF.

Ten or more counts support this clonotype. The chain recombines TRBV7-6 with TRBJ1-2; D call uncertain. The CDR3 has 14 amino acids. V shed 3 bases and J shed 4 bases, with 12 bases lying between them. The germline V gene has CDR1 SGHVS and CDR2 FNYEAQ. The CDR3 is CASSLATDIYGYTF. CDR3 DNA sequence: TGTGCCAGCAGCTTGGCCACAGACATCTATGGCTACACCTTC. Drawing the rest from reference TRBV7-6 and TRBJ1-2, the complete variable domain is GAGVSQSPRYKVTKRGQDVALRCDPISGHVSLYWYRQALGQGPEFLTYFNYEAQQDKSGLPNDRFSAERPEGSISTLTIQRTEQRDSAMYRCASSLATDIYGYTFGSGTRLTVV.

Ten or more counts support this clonotype. The chain combines TRBV19 with TRBJ1-1; a weak D match, TRBD1 (6 bases). In germline, CDR1 is LNHDA, CDR2 SQIVND (reference sequence). Between the trimmed V and J ends, which lost 7 bases and 1 base, there was a span of 19 bases. CDR3 length equals 16 residues. CDR3 protein: CASNPRAGESNTEAFF. DNA of the CDR3: TGTGCCAGTAACCCCCGGGCAGGGGAATCGAACACTGAAGCTTTCTTT.

This clonotype was seen many times. The rearrangement joins TRBV12-3 or TRBV12-4 to TRBJ1-6; D call uncertain. The germline V and J ends were trimmed by 1 base and 9 bases, with 13 bases remaining between them. The CDR3 is made up of 15 amino acids. The CDR3, as DNA: TGTGCCAGCAGTTTAGGGGGTCTGCTCGGTTCACCCCTCCACTTT. The encoded protein is CASSLGGLLGSPLHF.

The sample holds many counts of this clonotype. The chain employs TRBV2 and TRBJ2-5; D is unresolved. Germline assignment: CDR1 SNHLY and CDR2 FYNNEI. The CDR3 consists of 16 residues. Trimming left V 4 bases short and J 5 bases short, with 20 bases between. CDR3 nucleotide sequence: TGTGCCAGCAGTGCCGAGTTAGCCACGTCTACGGAGACCCAGTACTTC. Its protein product is CASSAELATSTETQYF.